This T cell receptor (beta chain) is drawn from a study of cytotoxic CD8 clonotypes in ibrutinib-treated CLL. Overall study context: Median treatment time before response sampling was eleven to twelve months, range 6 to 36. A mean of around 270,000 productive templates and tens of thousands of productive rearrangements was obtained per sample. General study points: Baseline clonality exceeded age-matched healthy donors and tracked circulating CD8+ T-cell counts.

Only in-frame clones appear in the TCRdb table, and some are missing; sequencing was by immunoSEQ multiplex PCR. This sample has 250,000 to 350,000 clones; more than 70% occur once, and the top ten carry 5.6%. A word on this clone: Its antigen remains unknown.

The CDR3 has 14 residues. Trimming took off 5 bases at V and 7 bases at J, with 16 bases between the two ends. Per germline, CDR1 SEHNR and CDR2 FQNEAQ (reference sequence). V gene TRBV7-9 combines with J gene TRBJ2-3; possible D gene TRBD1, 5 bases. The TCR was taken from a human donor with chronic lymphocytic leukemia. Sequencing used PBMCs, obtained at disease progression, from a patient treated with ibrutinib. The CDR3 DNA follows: TGTGCCAGCAGCCCCCAAAATAGGGGTAATACGCAGTATTTT. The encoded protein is CASSPQNRGNTQYF.